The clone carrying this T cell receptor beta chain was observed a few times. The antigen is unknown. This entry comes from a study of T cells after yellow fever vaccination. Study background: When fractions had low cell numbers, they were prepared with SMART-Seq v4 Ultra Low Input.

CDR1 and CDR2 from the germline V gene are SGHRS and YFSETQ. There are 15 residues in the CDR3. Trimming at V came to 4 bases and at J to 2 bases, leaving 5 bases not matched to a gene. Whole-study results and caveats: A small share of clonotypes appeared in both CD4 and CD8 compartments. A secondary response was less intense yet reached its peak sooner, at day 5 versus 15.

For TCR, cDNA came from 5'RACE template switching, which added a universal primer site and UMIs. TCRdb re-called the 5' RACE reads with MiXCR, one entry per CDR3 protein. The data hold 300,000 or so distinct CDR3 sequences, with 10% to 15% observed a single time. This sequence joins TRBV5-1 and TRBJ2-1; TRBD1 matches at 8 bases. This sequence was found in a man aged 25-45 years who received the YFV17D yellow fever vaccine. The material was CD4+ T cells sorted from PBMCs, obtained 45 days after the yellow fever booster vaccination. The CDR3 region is CASSNPGQAYNEQFF. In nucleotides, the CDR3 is TGCGCCAGCAGCAACCCGGGACAGGCCTACAATGAGCAGTTCTTC.